What follows are 25 T cell receptor beta chains derived from one specimen sequenced in a study of identical twins. TCRdb recomputed calls from the 5' RACE reads with MiXCR, one row per CDR3 protein. This table holds 690,000 or so distinct CDR3 sequences, over 8.5% found once. These same records also appear under a second study, on yellow fever vaccine responses in identical twins.

The specimen sequenced was PBMCs. Receptor source: a woman under 30 in good health.

This clonotype was detected many times. J is TRBJ2-3 and V is TRBV29-1; TRBD2 is a possible D gene (6 bases). CDR3 length equals 14 residues. Trimming removed 7 bases at V and 3 bases at J, with 17 bases between. Germline CDR1 SQVTM, CDR2 ANQGSEA. The CDR3 DNA sequence: TGCAGCGCCGCGGGTAGCGGAGGAACAGATACGCAGTATTTT. It is translated as CSAAGSGGTDTQYF.

This clonotype was counted only a few times. The rearrangement uses TRBV7-9 and TRBJ2-4, with D perhaps TRBD1 or TRBD2 (5 bases each). Trimming removed 5 bases at V and 7 bases at J, with 18 bases between. CDR1 SEHNR and CDR2 FQNEAQ come from the germline V gene (reference sequence). This CDR3 spans 15 amino acids. The CDR3: CASSARQSEGNIQYF. CDR3 sequence (DNA): TGTGCCAGCAGCGCCCGACAGTCCGAGGGGAACATTCAGTACTTC.

This clonotype was detected only a few times. This chain joins TRBV6-1 and TRBJ2-4, with 13 bases aligning to TRBD2. With V trimmed by 6 bases and J by 0 bases, 8 bases remained unmatched. CDR1 and CDR2 from the germline V gene are MNHNS and SASEGT. The CDR3 runs 18 residues. CDR3 sequence: CASSPTSGRSLAKNIQYF. The CDR3 nucleotides are TGTGCCAGCAGCCCGACTAGCGGGAGGTCCCTAGCCAAAAACATTCAGTACTTC.

The J gene is TRBJ2-7, the V gene TRBV5-4, with TRBD2 as a possible D gene (6 bases). The germline CDR1 and CDR2 sequences are SGHNT and YYREEE (reference sequence). The CDR3 length is 12 residues. V was cut by 4 bases and J by 4 bases, with 9 bases left in between. The CDR3 protein is CASSGTEYEQYF. In DNA, the CDR3 is TGTGCCAGCAGCGGGACTGAGTACGAGCAGTACTTC.

This clonotype was picked up one time. Since no conserved phenylalanine or tryptophan closes the CDR3, a read error is the likely cause. The chain employs TRBV10-2 and TRBJ1-2; D remains unclear. Germline V CDR1 and CDR2: WSHSY, SAAADI. CDR3 length: 15 residues. Trimming cost V 2 bases and J 0 bases, with 10 bases left between them. In DNA form, the CDR3 reads TGCGCCAGCAGTGAGATACCGGGATCTAACTATGGCTACACCCTC. This gives the protein CASSEIPGSNYGYTL.

This clonotype was detected a few times. The V call is TRBV5-6, the J call TRBJ2-1, with TRBD2 as a possible D gene (5 bases). The CDR3 has 16 residues. V was clipped by 1 base and J by 2 bases, with 13 bases between them. The germline CDR1 and CDR2 sequences are SGHDT and YYEEEE. The CDR3 protein is CASSLNERLTYNEQFF. In DNA form, the CDR3 reads TGTGCCAGCAGCTTGAACGAAAGACTAACCTACAATGAGCAGTTCTTC.

The chain carries TRBV7-8 and TRBJ2-1; TRBD2 aligns across 14 bases. This CDR3 spans 20 amino acids. V was clipped by 3 bases and J by 0 bases; unmatched bases: 10. Per the germline V gene, CDR1 is SGHVS and CDR2 is FQNEAQ. CDR3 loop: CASSFQSGTSGSYSYNEQFF. In DNA form, the CDR3 reads TGTGCCAGCAGCTTTCAAAGTGGGACTAGCGGGAGCTACTCCTACAATGAGCAGTTCTTC. Using reference TRBV7-8 and TRBJ2-1 for the parts outside the CDR3, the full variable domain is GAGVSQSPRYKVAKRGQDVALRCDPISGHVSLFWYQQALGQGPEFLTYFQNEAQLDKSGLPSDRFFAERPEGSVSTLKIQRTQQEDSAVYLCASSFQSGTSGSYSYNEQFFGPGTRLTVL.

This clonotype was detected many times. The rearrangement links TRBV20-1 to TRBJ2-4, with 8 bases that match TRBD1. J gave up 2 bases and V 5 bases, and 5 bases lay outside the gene matches. From germline, CDR1 is DFQATT and CDR2 SNEGSKA (reference sequence). The CDR3 is made up of 14 amino acids. As DNA, the CDR3 is TGCAGTGCTCCCCGGACAGGGACCAAAAACATTCAGTACTTC. Translation: CSAPRTGTKNIQYF.

This clonotype was counted many times. This chain connects TRBV29-1 to TRBJ2-3, with 8 bases that match TRBD2. The CDR3 has 13 amino acids. The germline CDR1 and CDR2 sequences are SQVTM and ANQGSEA. The J segment lost 6 bases and the V segment lost 6 bases, leaving 8 bases of the junction unmatched. The CDR3 DNA is TGCAGCGTAGCGGGAGTGAGGAAGGATACGCAGTATTTT. It is translated as CSVAGVRKDTQYF.

The chain uses TRBV6-2 or TRBV6-3 and TRBJ2-7, with TRBD2 as a possible D gene (5 bases). V shed 8 bases and J shed 5 bases, with 22 bases lying between them. The germline V gene has CDR1 MNHEY and CDR2 SVGEGT. CDR3 length equals 15 residues. As DNA, the CDR3 is TGTGCCAGCGGACGCGGAGGCCGCGTCCTTAACGAGCAGTACTTC. It translates to CASGRGGRVLNEQYF.

The genes are TRBV25-1 and TRBJ2-1; 7 positions agree with TRBD2. CDR1 MGHDK and CDR2 SYGVNS come from the germline V gene. Trimming took 1 base from V and 0 from J; bases not matched to a gene: 3. The CDR3 consists of 16 residues. CDR3: CASSESGGSSYNEQFF. The DNA of the CDR3 is TGTGCCAGCAGTGAATCCGGGGGGAGCTCCTACAATGAGCAGTTCTTC.

This clonotype was detected ten times or more. V usage is TRBV10-3 and J usage is TRBJ2-2; D ambiguous. The length of the CDR3 is 13 residues. Germline V gene lookup returns CDR1 ENHRY and CDR2 SYGVKD. Trimming cost V 5 bases and J 8 bases, with 12 bases left between them. CDR3 in amino acids: CAISFGPSGELFF. The CDR3 DNA follows: TGTGCCATCAGTTTTGGCCCCTCAGGGGAGCTGTTTTTT.

The genes are TRBV2 and TRBJ1-1, with D possibly matching TRBD1 (5 bases). The germline V gene encodes CDR1 SNHLY and CDR2 FYNNEI. The CDR3 extends over 13 amino acids. The V end was cut by 8 bases, the J end by 9 bases, with 19 bases between. The CDR3 DNA reads TGTGCCAGCGATACGCCACGACAGACCCAAGCTTTCTTT. Translation gives CASDTPRQTQAFF.

V gene TRBV7-9 combines with J gene TRBJ2-1; maybe TRBD2 (5 bases). Germline V gives CDR1 SEHNR, CDR2 FQNEAQ (reference sequence). The CDR3 is 13 amino acids. V was clipped by 9 bases and J by 5 bases, with 14 bases between them. The CDR3: CASLRGNNNEQFF. Here the CDR3 DNA reads TGTGCCAGTTTAAGAGGGAACAACAATGAGCAGTTCTTC.

This clonotype was recorded many times. This chain's CDR3 is CASSLKVRSITGELFF. CDR3 in DNA: TGTGCCAGCAGCTTAAAGGTCAGATCGATCACCGGGGAGCTGTTTTTT. The chain couples TRBV7-2 to TRBJ2-2; D gene unclear. Germline loops: CDR1 SGHTA, CDR2 FQGNSA. This CDR3 contains 16 residues. V gave up 2 bases and J gave up 4 bases, with 14 bases separating them.

This clonotype was found a few times. This chain links TRBV27 with TRBJ2-7, with D perhaps matching TRBD1 (6 bases). This CDR3 has 16 residues. Germline V gene lookup returns CDR1 MNHEY and CDR2 SMNVEV (reference sequence). Trimming pared 3 bases from V and 0 bases from J, leaving 15 bases between. The CDR3 region is CASSLSTGTLSYEQYF. In DNA form, the CDR3 reads TGTGCCAGCAGTTTGTCGACCGGGACACTCTCCTACGAGCAGTACTTC.

This clonotype was counted ten times or more. The gene calls are TRBV20-1 and TRBJ2-2, with D possibly matching TRBD2 (5 bases). CDR1 is DFQATT and CDR2 is SNEGSKA in the germline V gene (reference sequence). V was pared by 6 bases and J by 2 bases, with 10 bases between. The CDR3 has 13 residues. Here the CDR3 reads CSAKLDNTGELFF. The CDR3 DNA follows: TGCAGTGCGAAACTAGACAACACCGGGGAGCTGTTTTTT.

This sequence joins TRBV11-3 and TRBJ2-5, with D perhaps TRBD2 (6 bases). V was clipped by 5 bases and J by 2 bases, with 18 bases between them. The CDR3 contains 16 residues. CDR1 is SGHNT, CDR2 YENEEA, per germline. For the CDR3, the DNA is TGTGCCAGCAGCCAGGGAGCGGGCCAACCGCAAGAGACCCAGTACTTC. It yields the protein CASSQGAGQPQETQYF.

This rearrangement joins TRBV7-2 to TRBJ2-7; D is uncertain. Deletions cut 6 bases from V and 0 bases from J, with 12 bases between. Germline V gene sequence: CDR1 SGHTA, CDR2 FQGNSA. This CDR3 has 14 residues. CDR3 in DNA: TGTGCCAGCAGACCCAACTCCAGCTCCTACGAGCAGTACTTC. Translating gives CASRPNSSSYEQYF.

The rearrangement joins TRBV3-1 to TRBJ1-1; possibly TRBD1 for D (5 bases). The V end lost 2 bases, the J end lost 4 bases, and 11 bases lay between the germline ends. CDR3 length equals 14 residues. Germline CDR1 LGHDT, CDR2 YNNKEL (reference sequence). CDR3 coding DNA: TGTGCCAGCAGCCAATATGGAGGGGCCACTGAAGCTTTCTTT. This translates into CASSQYGGATEAFF.

The table lists this clonotype with a few counts. The J gene is TRBJ1-6, the V gene TRBV27; D unresolved. The ends were cut back, 8 bases at V and 14 bases at J, with 10 bases in the middle. The CDR3 runs to 10 residues. Germline values: CDR1 MNHEY, CDR2 SMNVEV (reference sequence). DNA of the CDR3: TGTGCCAGCGGGAGGGAGGCCCTCCACTTT. Translated: CASGREALHF.

This clonotype was seen ten or more times. CDR3 DNA: TGTGCCAGCGGCCCCCGGGACAAAGATACGCAGTATTTT. Amino acid sequence: CASGPRDKDTQYF. V gene TRBV12-3 or TRBV12-4 combines with J gene TRBJ2-3, with D tentatively TRBD1 (6 bases). The CDR3 contains 13 residues. V was clipped by 8 bases and J by 5 bases, with 14 bases between them.

The genes are TRBV6-4 and TRBJ2-6, with D uncertain. From germline, CDR1 is MRHNA and CDR2 SNTAGT. V was trimmed by 2 bases and J by 3 bases, leaving 8 bases between them. This CDR3 contains 15 residues. The CDR3 reads CASSDRKGGANVLTF. Here the CDR3 DNA reads TGTGCCAGCAGTGACCGAAAGGGTGGGGCCAACGTCCTGACTTTC.

This rearrangement joins TRBV20-1 to TRBJ2-1; D is possibly TRBD1 or TRBD2 (5 bases each). CDR1 and CDR2 (germline): DFQATT, SNEGSKA (reference sequence). Deletions cut 2 bases from V and 7 bases from J, with 18 bases between. The length of the CDR3 is 15 residues. CDR3 DNA sequence: TGCAGTGCTAGAAGGGTCTTCGGGGCGAGTAATGAGCAGTTCTTC. It encodes CSARRVFGASNEQFF.

This clonotype was seen a handful of times. The chain combines TRBV12-3 or TRBV12-4 with TRBJ2-4, with 11 positions matching TRBD2. With 6 bases clipped from V and 8 bases from J, the junction kept 9 bases outside the gene matches. There are 15 residues in the CDR3. Here the CDR3 reads CASRGTSGGYDIQYF. The CDR3 region has the DNA TGTGCCAGCAGGGGGACTAGCGGAGGCTACGACATTCAGTACTTC.